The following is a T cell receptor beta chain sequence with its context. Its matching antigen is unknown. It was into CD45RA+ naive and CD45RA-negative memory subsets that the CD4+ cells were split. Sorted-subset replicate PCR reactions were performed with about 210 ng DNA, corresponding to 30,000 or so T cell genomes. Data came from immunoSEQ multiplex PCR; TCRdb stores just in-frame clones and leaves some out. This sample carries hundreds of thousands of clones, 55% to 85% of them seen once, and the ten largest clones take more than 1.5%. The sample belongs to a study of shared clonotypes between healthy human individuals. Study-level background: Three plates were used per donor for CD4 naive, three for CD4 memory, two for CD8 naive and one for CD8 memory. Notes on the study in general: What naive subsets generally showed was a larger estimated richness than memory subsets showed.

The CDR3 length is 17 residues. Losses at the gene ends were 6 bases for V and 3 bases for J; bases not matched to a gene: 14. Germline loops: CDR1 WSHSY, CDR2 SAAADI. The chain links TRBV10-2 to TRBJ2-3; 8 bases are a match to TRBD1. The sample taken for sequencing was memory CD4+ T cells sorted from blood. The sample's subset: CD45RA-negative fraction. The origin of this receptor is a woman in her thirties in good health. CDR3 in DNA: TGCGCCAGCAGCCCCGGACAGGGAAGAGGAGGGACAGATACGCAGTATTTT. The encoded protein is CASSPGQGRGGTDTQYF.